A selection of T cell receptor beta chains follows, all from one sample in a study of T cells in localized non-small cell lung cancer. Sequencing used immunoSEQ multiplex PCR; TCRdb keeps in-frame clones, though not all of them. The sample lists 40,000 or so clones, around 88% occurring once. Sample: peripheral blood, taken before any cancer treatment. The receptors shown here come from a man aged 40 to 69 with stage I lung adenocarcinoma. The CDR3 runs from the conserved cysteine through the conserved F or W. A D gene is named only where the DNA matches it firmly. Size is stated for part of the rows, as once, few or many counts, or as a class when the clone is expanded.

V gene: TRBV29-1; clone size: .; J gene: TRBJ2-7; D gene: .; CDR3 DNA: TGCAGCCAGGGGGAGGCCGCCTACGAGCAGTACTTC; CDR3 protein: CSQGEAAYEQYF
V gene: TRBV5-1; clone size: .; J gene: TRBJ2-1; D gene: .; CDR3 DNA: TGCGCCAGCAGCTTTCAACTAGTATCCCACAATGAGCAGTTCTTC; CDR3 protein: CASSFQLVSHNEQFF
V gene: TRBV6-5; clone size: .; J gene: TRBJ2-3; D gene: .; CDR3 DNA: TGTGCCAGCAGTTACCGTGGAGTTCGGGCAGATACGCAGTATTTT; CDR3 protein: CASSYRGVRADTQYF
V gene: TRBV6-1; clone size: .; J gene: TRBJ1-2; D gene: .; CDR3 DNA: TGTGCCAGCAGTGATAAGGCGGAATATGGCTACACCTTC; CDR3 protein: CASSDKAEYGYTF
V gene: TRBV4-1; clone size: .; J gene: TRBJ1-5; D gene: TRBD1; CDR3 DNA: TGCGCCAGCAGCCAAGGGGCAGGGGGCGGGAATAGCAATCAGCCCCAGCATTTT; CDR3 protein: CASSQGAGGGNSNQPQHF
V gene: TRBV6-4; clone size: .; J gene: TRBJ2-6; D gene: TRBD1; CDR3 DNA: TGTGCCAGCGGGACAGGGGGCTCTGGGGCCAACGTCCTGACTTTC; CDR3 protein: CASGTGGSGANVLTF
V gene: TRBV6-6; clone size: .; J gene: TRBJ1-2; D gene: .; CDR3 DNA: TGTGCCAGCATACCTGCGGGTGACTATGGCTATGGCTACACCTTC; CDR3 protein: CASIPAGDYGYGYTF
V gene: TRBV27; clone size: .; J gene: TRBJ2-1; D gene: TRBD2; CDR3 DNA: TGTGCCAGCAGTTTATGGGGACTAGCGGGTCCGTCCCATGAGCAGTTCTTC; CDR3 protein: CASSLWGLAGPSHEQFF
V gene: TRBV28; clone size: .; J gene: TRBJ1-1; D gene: TRBD1; CDR3 DNA: TGTGCCAGTAAAACAGGGGTGGGCTCTGAAGCTTTCTTT; CDR3 protein: CASKTGVGSEAFF
V gene: TRBV4-1; clone size: .; J gene: TRBJ1-1; D gene: .; CDR3 DNA: TGCGCCAGCAGCCCTCGGACGGATATGAGGACTGAAGCTTTCTTT; CDR3 protein: CASSPRTDMRTEAFF
V gene: TRBV7-3; clone size: .; J gene: TRBJ2-7; D gene: .; CDR3 DNA: TGTGCCAGCAGCGTTTCGGCCACGTACGAGCAGTACTTC; CDR3 protein: CASSVSATYEQYF
V gene: TRBV11-2; clone size: .; J gene: TRBJ2-1; D gene: .; CDR3 DNA: TGTGCCAGCAGCCTCCGGAACAATGAGCAGTTCTTC; CDR3 protein: CASSLRNNEQFF
V gene: TRBV19; clone size: .; J gene: TRBJ1-5; D gene: .; CDR3 DNA: TGTGCCAGTAGTGTCGGGGGCTGGCAGCCCCAGCATTTT; CDR3 protein: CASSVGGWQPQHF
V gene: TRBV11-3; clone size: .; J gene: TRBJ2-3; D gene: TRBD1; CDR3 DNA: TGTGCCAGCAGCTTACAGGGGGCGCAAAGCACAGATACGCAGTATTTT; CDR3 protein: CASSLQGAQSTDTQYF
V gene: TRBV7-3; clone size: .; J gene: TRBJ2-3; D gene: .; CDR3 DNA: TGTGCCAGCAGCTTAGGGGCTCCAGCTTCGGCTACGCAGTATTTT; CDR3 protein: CASSLGAPASATQYF
V gene: TRBV6-5; clone size: .; J gene: TRBJ2-3; D gene: .; CDR3 DNA: TGTGCCAGCAGTTACGCAATCGGGGCAGATACGCAGTATTTT; CDR3 protein: CASSYAIGADTQYF
V gene: TRBV4-3; clone size: .; J gene: TRBJ2-2; D gene: .; CDR3 DNA: TGCGCCAGCAGCCAAGCCGGGCGGGGTCGGAGCACCGGGGAGCTGTTTTTT; CDR3 protein: CASSQAGRGRSTGELFF
V gene: TRBV28; clone size: .; J gene: TRBJ2-3; D gene: .; CDR3 DNA: TGTGCCAGCAGTCCGACGGGAGAGGGCACAGATACGCAGTATTTT; CDR3 protein: CASSPTGEGTDTQYF
V gene: TRBV9; clone size: .; J gene: TRBJ2-1; D gene: TRBD2; CDR3 DNA: TGTGCCAGCAGCCCAGGGGGGACTAGCGGCTACAATGAGCAGTTCTTC; CDR3 protein: CASSPGGTSGYNEQFF
V gene: TRBV27; clone size: once; J gene: TRBJ2-7; D gene: TRBD1; CDR3 DNA: TGTGCCAGCAGGGGGACAGGGGGCGCCGCCGACGAGCAGTACTTC; CDR3 protein: CASRGTGGAADEQYF
V gene: TRBV2; clone size: .; J gene: TRBJ1-4; D gene: TRBD1; CDR3 DNA: TGTGCCAGCAGGCCGGGACAGGGGGATGAAAAACTGTTTTTT; CDR3 protein: CASRPGQGDEKLFF
V gene: TRBV7-9; clone size: .; J gene: TRBJ1-2; D gene: .; CDR3 DNA: TGTGCCAGCAGCCCAGGGGTGGTGGATGGCTACACCTTC; CDR3 protein: CASSPGVVDGYTF
V gene: TRBV19; clone size: .; J gene: TRBJ1-6; D gene: .; CDR3 DNA: TGTGCCAGTAGTATAACCGGGACCTGGGGGTCACCCCTCCACTTT; CDR3 protein: CASSITGTWGSPLHF
V gene: TRBV10-2; clone size: .; J gene: TRBJ2-7; D gene: .; CDR3 DNA: TGCGCCAGCAGACAGGGCCTCTACGAGCAGTACTTC; CDR3 protein: CASRQGLYEQYF
V gene: TRBV9; clone size: .; J gene: TRBJ2-3; D gene: TRBD2; CDR3 DNA: TGTGCCAGCAGCGTAGGTCTAGCGGTCACAGATACGCAGTATTTT; CDR3 protein: CASSVGLAVTDTQYF
V gene: TRBV2; clone size: few; J gene: TRBJ2-1; D gene: .; CDR3 DNA: TGTGCCAGCAGTGCCGGGACCTCCTACAATGAGCAGTTCTTC; CDR3 protein: CASSAGTSYNEQFF
V gene: TRBV4-1; clone size: .; J gene: TRBJ1-4; D gene: .; CDR3 DNA: TGCGCCAGCAGCCTGGGACAAGCCGTTGAAAAACTGTTTTTT; CDR3 protein: CASSLGQAVEKLFF
V gene: TRBV4-2; clone size: .; J gene: TRBJ1-4; D gene: .; CDR3 DNA: TGTGCCAGCAGCCAAGATATGGGGAGGAGTGAAAAACTGTTTTTT; CDR3 protein: CASSQDMGRSEKLFF
V gene: TRBV7-6; clone size: .; J gene: TRBJ1-1; D gene: .; CDR3 DNA: TGTGCCAGCAGCTTAGACGGGTTGGTGAACACTGAAGCTTTCTTT; CDR3 protein: CASSLDGLVNTEAFF
V gene: TRBV5-1; clone size: .; J gene: TRBJ2-1; D gene: TRBD2; CDR3 DNA: TGCGCCAGCAGCTTGGTAGCGGGAGGCGCCAATGAGCAGTTCTTC; CDR3 protein: CASSLVAGGANEQFF
V gene: TRBV19; clone size: .; J gene: TRBJ1-2; D gene: .; CDR3 DNA: TGTGCCAGTCAATCATGGGACTATGGCTACACCTTC; CDR3 protein: CASQSWDYGYTF
V gene: TRBV29-1; clone size: .; J gene: TRBJ2-1; D gene: TRBD1; CDR3 DNA: TGCAGCGTGTTCCGGGACAGATACAATGAGCAGTTCTTC; CDR3 protein: CSVFRDRYNEQFF
V gene: TRBV7-6; clone size: .; J gene: TRBJ1-1; D gene: TRBD1; CDR3 DNA: TGTGCCAGCAGGCGGACAGGGGGGGGGAACACTGAAGCTTTCTTT; CDR3 protein: CASRRTGGGNTEAFF
V gene: TRBV6-5; clone size: .; J gene: TRBJ2-7; D gene: TRBD2; CDR3 DNA: TGTGCCACGAGACTAGCGGGCTCCTACGAGCAGTACTTC; CDR3 protein: CATRLAGSYEQYF
V gene: TRBV7-2; clone size: .; J gene: TRBJ2-5; D gene: TRBD1; CDR3 DNA: TGTGCCAGCAGCGCGACAGGGGGGGAGCAAGAGACCCAGTACTTC; CDR3 protein: CASSATGGEQETQYF
V gene: TRBV5-4; clone size: .; J gene: TRBJ2-7; D gene: .; CDR3 DNA: TGTGCCAGCAGTCGGGACGGATCCTACGAGCAGTACTTC; CDR3 protein: CASSRDGSYEQYF
V gene: TRBV18; clone size: .; J gene: TRBJ2-7; D gene: .; CDR3 DNA: TGTGCCAGCTCACCCGGGGCCCAGGGGCGAGCCTACGAGCAGTACTTC; CDR3 protein: CASSPGAQGRAYEQYF
V gene: TRBV4-1; clone size: .; J gene: TRBJ1-3; D gene: .; CDR3 DNA: TGCGCCAGCAGCCAATTGCTCTCTGGAAACACCATATATTTT; CDR3 protein: CASSQLLSGNTIYF
V gene: TRBV5-1; clone size: .; J gene: TRBJ2-1; D gene: TRBD2; CDR3 DNA: TGCGCCAGCAGCTTGGCCGGGCTAGCGGGAGGTTCAAGGAATGAGCAGTTCTTC; CDR3 protein: CASSLAGLAGGSRNEQFF
V gene: TRBV6-5; clone size: few; J gene: TRBJ1-1; D gene: .; CDR3 DNA: TGTGCCAGCAGTCCACAAGTGGGCTACACTGAAGCTTTCTTT; CDR3 protein: CASSPQVGYTEAFF
V gene: TRBV6-6; clone size: .; J gene: TRBJ1-2; D gene: TRBD1; CDR3 DNA: TGTGCCAGCAGTCCCGGGACAGGGGGACGGGGCTACACCTTC; CDR3 protein: CASSPGTGGRGYTF
V gene: TRBV4-2; clone size: once; J gene: TRBJ2-7; D gene: .; CDR3 DNA: TGTGCCAGCAGCCAAGGGCAGGGTTCCTACGAGCAGTACTTC; CDR3 protein: CASSQGQGSYEQYF
V gene: TRBV18; clone size: .; J gene: TRBJ2-7; D gene: .; CDR3 DNA: TGTGCCAGCTCGCGAGGGGCAGGGACCTACGAGCAGTACTTC; CDR3 protein: CASSRGAGTYEQYF
V gene: TRBV9; clone size: .; J gene: TRBJ2-1; D gene: .; CDR3 DNA: TGTGCCAGCAGCCGGGACTGGGGGAATGAGCAGTTCTTC; CDR3 protein: CASSRDWGNEQFF
V gene: TRBV28; clone size: .; J gene: TRBJ2-5; D gene: .; CDR3 DNA: TGTGCCAGCGCCCCTGGGGGAGGTCAAGAGACCCAGTACTTC; CDR3 protein: CASAPGGGQETQYF
V gene: TRBV4-1; clone size: few; J gene: TRBJ1-4; D gene: .; CDR3 DNA: TGCGCCAGCAGCCAAACGAGGTCCTCTAATGAAAAACTGTTTTTT; CDR3 protein: CASSQTRSSNEKLFF
V gene: TRBV30; clone size: .; J gene: TRBJ1-1; D gene: .; CDR3 DNA: TGTGCCTGGAGTGTCAGATCTGAAGCTTTCTTT; CDR3 protein: CAWSVRSEAFF
V gene: TRBV27; clone size: .; J gene: TRBJ2-1; D gene: TRBD2; CDR3 DNA: TGTGCCAGCAGTTCCCCTAGCGGGAGACAGTCCTACAATGAGCAGTTCTTC; CDR3 protein: CASSSPSGRQSYNEQFF
V gene: TRBV28; clone size: .; J gene: TRBJ2-7; D gene: TRBD2; CDR3 DNA: TGTGCCAGCACTAGCGGGTTTAGCTCCTACGAGCAGTACTTC; CDR3 protein: CASTSGFSSYEQYF
V gene: TRBV5-5; clone size: .; J gene: TRBJ1-2; D gene: TRBD1; CDR3 DNA: TGTGCCAGCAGCTTGGTGACAGGGGATTACACCTTC; CDR3 protein: CASSLVTGDYTF
V gene: TRBV5-5; clone size: once; J gene: TRBJ2-7; D gene: TRBD2; CDR3 DNA: TGTGCCAGCAGCCCCGGGACTAGTGAAAACTACGAGCAGTACTTC; CDR3 protein: CASSPGTSENYEQYF